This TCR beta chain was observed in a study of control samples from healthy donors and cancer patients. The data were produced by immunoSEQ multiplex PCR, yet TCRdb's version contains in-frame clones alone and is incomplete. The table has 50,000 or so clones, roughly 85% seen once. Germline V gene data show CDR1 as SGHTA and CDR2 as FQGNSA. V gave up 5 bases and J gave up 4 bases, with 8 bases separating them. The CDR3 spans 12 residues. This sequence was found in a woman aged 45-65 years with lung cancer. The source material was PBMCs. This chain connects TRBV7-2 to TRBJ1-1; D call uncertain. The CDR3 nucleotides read TGTGCCAGCAGCCTCAGCCTCACTGAAGCTTTCTTT. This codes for CASSLSLTEAFF.